This T cell receptor beta chain appears in the sequencing data of a study of blood T cells in healthy people across ages. The CDR3 sequence is 16 residues long. Germline V CDR1 and CDR2: MDHEN, SYDVKM. Unmatched junction bases numbered 11, after V lost 4 bases and J lost 3 bases. Study results and limitations: TCR beta diversity per million T cells fell roughly linearly with age. It was the long-lived donors that had more naive CD4+ cells and higher diversity than aged donors.

It was with a sample-barcoded 5' primer and a J-beta primer mix that a second PCR of roughly 7 to 12 cycles was run. Each CDR3 protein gets one entry after TCRdb re-called the 5' RACE reads with MiXCR. This sample has 790,000 or so distinct CDR3 sequences, with more than 55% found just once. In the case of this clonotype: Its antigen is unidentified.

The chain couples TRBV28 to TRBJ2-5; TRBD2 matches 7 bases. Sequenced: blood. This TCR was recovered from a middle-aged man in good health. This CDR3 is CASSSGKWTRKETQYF. As DNA, the CDR3 is TGTGCCAGCAGTTCCGGGAAGTGGACTAGGAAAGAGACCCAGTACTTC.